Shown below are 28 T cell receptor beta chains from a single sample sequenced in a study of OX40 agonist ivuxolimab in advanced cancers. Libraries were prepared by immunoSEQ multiplex PCR; TCRdb keeps only in-frame clonotypes and omits some of them. The table has some 71,000 clones, 84% seen once. Sequencing used CD4+ or CD8+ T cells sorted from blood, obtained in a trial of the OX40 agonist ivuxolimab. The receptors shown here come from an adult with an advanced solid tumor such as melanoma, head and neck, liver or kidney cancer.

This chain joins TRBV7-6 and TRBJ1-4; 10 positions agree with TRBD1. Per the germline V gene, CDR1 is SGHVS and CDR2 is FNYEAQ. The CDR3 consists of 16 residues. J was trimmed by 3 bases and V by 5 bases; bases with no gene match: 6. The CDR3 nucleotides read TGTGCCAGCAGCAGACTGACAGGGGGCCCTAATGAAAAACTGTTTTTT. Translated: CASSRLTGGPNEKLFF.

This chain connects TRBV7-6 to TRBJ1-1; TRBD1 is a possible D gene (6 bases). The CDR3 consists of 18 residues. The V end lost 2 bases, the J end lost 0 bases, and 19 bases lay between the germline ends. Germline V gene lookup returns CDR1 SGHVS and CDR2 FNYEAQ. The CDR3 reads CASSLLAGTPNMNTEAFF. For the CDR3, the DNA is TGTGCCAGCAGCTTATTGGCCGGGACACCAAATATGAACACTGAAGCTTTCTTT.

This clone was counted a single time. The chain combines TRBV6-1 with TRBJ1-2; TRBD1 aligns across 11 bases. Germline assignment: CDR1 MNHNS and CDR2 SASEGT. Trimming at V came to 5 bases and at J to 6 bases, leaving 5 bases not matched to a gene. CDR3 length equals 14 residues. The CDR3 DNA sequence: TGTGCCAGCAGTTCGGACAGGGGGCGGAATGGCTACACCTTC. Amino acids: CASSSDRGRNGYTF.

The chain recombines TRBV5-8 with TRBJ2-1; 11 bases are shared with TRBD2. The junction had 15 bases not matched to a gene; V was cut back by 3 bases and J by 7 bases. Germline CDR1 SGHTS, CDR2 YDEGEE. The CDR3 spans 18 residues. In nucleotides, the CDR3 is TGTGCCAGCAGCTCTGGACTAGCGGGCATAAAAGGGCTAAATGAGCAGTTCTTC. Translating it yields CASSSGLAGIKGLNEQFF.

The chain joins TRBV9 to TRBJ2-5, with D tentatively TRBD1 (6 bases). The V and J ends lost 3 bases and 5 bases respectively, with 11 bases between them. This CDR3 has 13 residues. Germline V gene lookup returns CDR1 SGDLS and CDR2 YYNGEE. CDR3 bases: TGTGCCAGCAGCGATCAGGGGCTCGAGACCCAGTACTTC. Protein: CASSDQGLETQYF.

The rearrangement links TRBV11-3 to TRBJ2-7; 12 bases align to TRBD2. The germline V gene has CDR1 SGHNT and CDR2 YENEEA. V trimming: 5 bases; J trimming: 0 bases; junction bases outside the gene matches: 5. There are 16 residues in the CDR3. The CDR3 DNA follows: TGTGCCAGCAGCCTCGGGACTAGCGGGCGCTCCTACGAGCAGTACTTC. Its translation: CASSLGTSGRSYEQYF.

The chain uses TRBV14 and TRBJ2-7, with TRBD1 matching over 8 bases. CDR3 length: 19 residues. J was trimmed by 7 bases and V by 0 bases; bases with no gene match: 20. CDR1 and CDR2 (germline): SGHDN, FVKESK. The chain's CDR3 is CASSQDFGTGQGALGEQYF. The CDR3 DNA reads TGTGCCAGCAGCCAAGATTTTGGCACAGGCCAGGGGGCTCTAGGAGAGCAGTACTTC.

The gene calls are TRBV5-4 and TRBJ1-1; the D gene is possibly TRBD1 (6 bases). Germline assignment: CDR1 SGHNT and CDR2 YYREEE (reference sequence). The CDR3 runs 13 residues. Trimming took off 4 bases at V and 6 bases at J, with 13 bases between the two ends. This CDR3 reads CASSPQRGAEAFF. CDR3 nucleotide sequence: TGTGCCAGCAGCCCCCAAAGGGGGGCTGAAGCTTTCTTT.

The V gene is TRBV29-1, the J gene TRBJ2-3, with 9 bases that match TRBD2. In germline, CDR1 is SQVTM, CDR2 ANQGSEA. The junction had 12 bases not matched to a gene; V was cut back by 8 bases and J by 6 bases. The CDR3 totals 14 residues. The CDR3 DNA reads TGCAGCTCGAAGGAGCTAGCGGGGAGGGATACGCAGTATTTT. Amino acid sequence: CSSKELAGRDTQYF.

This clone showed up just once. This sequence joins TRBV30 and TRBJ1-2, with TRBD1 identical over 9 bases. Germline V gene data show CDR1 as GTSNPN and CDR2 as SVGIG (reference sequence). There are 14 residues in the CDR3. V was clipped by 0 bases and J by 5 bases; unmatched bases: 4. CDR3 sequence: CAWSVDRGGYGYTF. DNA of the CDR3: TGTGCCTGGAGTGTCGACAGGGGGGGATATGGCTACACCTTC.

The chain is built from TRBV10-2 and TRBJ2-7; possible D gene TRBD2, 7 bases. Germline V lookup: CDR1 WSHSY, CDR2 SAAADI. The CDR3 has 15 amino acids. The germline V and J ends were trimmed by 0 bases and 4 bases, with 13 bases remaining between them. This CDR3 reads CASSESPGGPYEQYF. For the CDR3, the DNA is TGCGCCAGCAGTGAGTCGCCGGGGGGCCCATACGAGCAGTACTTC.

The chain links TRBV9 to TRBJ2-2; tentative D call: TRBD2 (5 bases). Trimming took off 0 bases at V and 4 bases at J, with 10 bases between the two ends. Per germline, CDR1 SGDLS and CDR2 YYNGEE. The CDR3 totals 15 residues. CDR3 DNA sequence: TGTGCCAGCAGCGTAGCTAGCTATGGCACCGGGGAGCTGTTTTTT. Translated: CASSVASYGTGELFF.

The chain's CDR3 is CAWAPSGVGDTQYF. For the CDR3, the DNA is TGTGCCTGGGCCCCTAGCGGAGTCGGAGATACGCAGTATTTT. The rearrangement uses TRBV30 and TRBJ2-3; TRBD2 matches 7 bases. Per the germline V gene, CDR1 is GTSNPN and CDR2 is SVGIG (reference sequence). CDR3 length equals 14 residues. V dropped 5 bases and J dropped 5; count of bases not matched to a gene: 10.

The genes are TRBV4-3 and TRBJ2-5; 11 bases align to TRBD1. The CDR3 contains 16 residues. Germline values: CDR1 LGHNA, CDR2 YSLEER. V shed 0 bases, J shed 5 bases, and the junction held 5 bases outside the gene matches. The chain's CDR3 is CASSQDEGQGVETQYF. The DNA of the CDR3 is TGCGCCAGCAGCCAAGATGAGGGACAGGGGGTCGAGACCCAGTACTTC.

This clone has only a few counts. The chain links TRBV5-1 to TRBJ1-2; 10 bases match TRBD1. V lost 4 bases, J lost 4 bases, and 7 bases stayed unmatched. CDR3 length: 15 residues. CDR1 SGHRS and CDR2 YFSETQ come from the germline V gene. The CDR3: CASSVTGGAGYGYTF. In DNA form, the CDR3 reads TGCGCCAGCAGCGTGACAGGGGGCGCAGGCTATGGCTACACCTTC.

The rearrangement links TRBV11-2 to TRBJ1-4, with 9 bases that match TRBD1. Looked up from germline, CDR1 is SGHAT and CDR2 is FQNNGV. The CDR3 runs 14 residues. With V trimmed by 5 bases and J by 8 bases, 6 bases remained unmatched. The CDR3 is CASSLGQGREKLFF. The CDR3 DNA reads TGTGCCAGCAGCCTGGGACAGGGACGAGAAAAACTGTTTTTT.

The chain couples TRBV19 to TRBJ1-5, with D hard to call. V was pared by 1 base and J by 4 bases, with 5 bases between. Germline V lookup: CDR1 LNHDA, CDR2 SQIVND (reference sequence). The CDR3 is 13 residues long. This CDR3 reads CASSIGFNQPQHF. CDR3 DNA sequence: TGTGCCAGTAGTATAGGGTTTAATCAGCCCCAGCATTTT. The full variable domain, its missing parts supplied by reference TRBV19 and TRBJ1-5, is DGGITQSPKYLFRKEGQNVTLSCEQNLNHDAMYWYRQDPGQGLRLIYYSQIVNDFQKGDIAEGYSVSREKKESFPLTVTSAQKNPTAFYLCASSIGFNQPQHFGDGTRLSIL.

The chain has TRBV7-6 and TRBJ2-1; 10 positions agree with TRBD1. CDR1 and CDR2 (germline): SGHVS, FNYEAQ. Trimming removed 1 base from V and 8 bases from J; junction bases left unmatched: 23. The CDR3 runs 21 residues. CDR3 sequence: CASSLVAPGQGSLFLQYEQFF. The CDR3 nucleotides are TGTGCCAGCAGCTTAGTGGCTCCGGGACAGGGGAGCCTTTTCCTACAATATGAGCAGTTCTTC.

V usage is TRBV6-5 and J usage is TRBJ2-7, with D perhaps TRBD1 or TRBD2 (7 bases each). V was clipped by 5 bases and J by 2 bases, with 16 bases between them. The CDR3 contains 15 residues. From germline, CDR1 is MNHEY and CDR2 SVGAGI. The CDR3: CASSRDREGTYEQYF. In nucleotides, the CDR3 is TGTGCCAGCAGTCGAGACAGGGAGGGAACCTACGAGCAGTACTTC.

The CDR3 DNA reads as TGTGCCAGTAGTATCTGGGACAGCAATCAGCCCCAGCATTTT. This codes for CASSIWDSNQPQHF. This rearrangement joins TRBV19 to TRBJ1-5; perhaps TRBD1 as D (5 bases). CDR3 length equals 14 residues. V gave up 3 bases and J gave up 1 base, with 7 bases separating them. Germline CDR1 and CDR2: LNHDA and SQIVND (reference sequence).

J is TRBJ2-1 and V is TRBV6-6; 9 bases line up with TRBD2. This CDR3 is 14 amino acids long. Germline assignment: CDR1 MNHNY and CDR2 SVGAGI (reference sequence). With 6 bases clipped from V and 4 bases from J, the junction kept 4 bases outside the gene matches. In DNA, the CDR3 is TGTGCCAGCAGCGCTAGCGGGGCTTACAATGAGCAGTTCTTC. Protein product: CASSASGAYNEQFF.

The V and J genes are TRBV10-3 and TRBJ1-1, with D perhaps TRBD1 (6 bases). Trimming took off 11 bases at V and 0 bases at J, with 19 bases between the two ends. Germline-derived CDR1 and CDR2 are ENHRY and SYGVKD. The length of the CDR3 is 15 residues. This CDR3 reads CAVQGGISMNTEAFF. The CDR3, as DNA: TGTGCCGTACAGGGAGGGATTTCCATGAACACTGAAGCTTTCTTT.

The CDR3 DNA sequence: TGCGCCAGCAGCGGAACGACTCAGAGCACAGATACGCAGTATTTT. Its translation is CASSGTTQSTDTQYF. The chain recombines TRBV5-1 with TRBJ2-3; D not resolved. CDR3 length: 15 amino acids. V was shortened by 4 bases and J by 0 bases, with 12 bases between the two germline ends. Germline CDR1 and CDR2: SGHRS and YFSETQ.

The chain recombines TRBV5-3 with TRBJ1-1; D gene unclear. TRBV5-3 is known as an ORF, though its function is uncertain. The CDR3 consists of 13 residues. Between the trimmed V and J ends, which lost 6 bases and 5 bases, there was a span of 14 bases. CDR3 sequence (DNA): TGTGCCAGAAAAGTGAGGGCGCGAACTGAAGCTTTCTTT. Its translation: CARKVRARTEAFF.

The CDR3: CASSPPGGQGAAGANVLTF. The DNA of the CDR3 is TGTGCCAGCAGCCCTCCCGGCGGGCAGGGGGCAGCTGGGGCCAACGTCCTGACTTTC. The V call is TRBV5-4, the J call TRBJ2-6; 8 nucleotides match TRBD1. This CDR3 contains 19 residues. Germline V gene data show CDR1 as SGHNT and CDR2 as YYREEE (reference sequence). With V trimmed by 4 bases and J by 2 bases, 14 bases remained unmatched.

The CDR3 loop reads CASSPDMVATNEKLFF. CDR3 sequence (DNA): TGTGCCAGCAGCCCAGACATGGTTGCAACTAATGAAAAACTGTTTTTT. This chain uses TRBV5-4 with TRBJ1-4; D uncertain. The CDR3 runs 16 residues. V lost 4 bases, J lost 0 bases, and 13 bases lay in between. Germline lookup yields CDR1 SGHNT and CDR2 YYREEE (reference sequence).

The chain is built from TRBV28 and TRBJ2-7, with a weak D call TRBD1 (5 bases). The germline V gene has CDR1 MDHEN and CDR2 SYDVKM. There are 14 residues in the CDR3. V dropped 4 bases and J dropped 8 bases, with 18 bases sitting between them. CDR3 nucleotides: TGTGCCAGCAGTTCCCGGACACCCACCCTCCAGCAGTACTTC. It codes for CASSSRTPTLQQYF.

This chain uses TRBV4-3 with TRBJ1-1; a possible D gene is TRBD1 (5 bases). Looked up from germline, CDR1 is LGHNA and CDR2 is YSLEER. This CDR3 comprises 13 residues. V lost 4 bases to trimming and J lost 3 bases, with 9 bases between them. CDR3 in amino acids: CASSLRGDTEAFF. CDR3 nucleotide sequence: TGCGCCAGCAGCCTCCGGGGGGACACTGAAGCTTTCTTT.